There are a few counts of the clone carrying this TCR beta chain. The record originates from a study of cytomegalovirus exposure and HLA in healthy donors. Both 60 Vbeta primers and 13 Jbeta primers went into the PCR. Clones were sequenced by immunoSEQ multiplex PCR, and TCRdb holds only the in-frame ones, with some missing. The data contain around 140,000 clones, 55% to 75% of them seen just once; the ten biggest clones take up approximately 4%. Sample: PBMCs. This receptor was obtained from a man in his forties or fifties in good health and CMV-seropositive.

The DNA of the CDR3 is TGTGCCAGCCAGTCCGGGGGAATCGCTGAAGCTTTCTTT. Its protein product is CASQSGGIAEAFF. The genes are TRBV6-1 and TRBJ1-1; tentatively, D is TRBD1 (5 bases). CDR1 MNHNS and CDR2 SASEGT come from the germline V gene. Trimming pared 8 bases from V and 6 bases from J, leaving 16 bases between. The CDR3 has 13 residues.